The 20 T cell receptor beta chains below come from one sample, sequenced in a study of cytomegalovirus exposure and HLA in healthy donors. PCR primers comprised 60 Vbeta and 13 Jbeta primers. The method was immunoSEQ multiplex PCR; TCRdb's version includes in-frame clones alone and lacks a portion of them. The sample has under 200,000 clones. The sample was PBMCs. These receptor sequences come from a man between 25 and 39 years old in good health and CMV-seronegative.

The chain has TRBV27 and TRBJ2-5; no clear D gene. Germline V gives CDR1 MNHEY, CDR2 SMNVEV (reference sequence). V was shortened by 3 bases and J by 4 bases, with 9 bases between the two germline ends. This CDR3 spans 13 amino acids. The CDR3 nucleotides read TGTGCCAGCAGTTTCCTGTCGTCAGAGACCCAGTACTTC. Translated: CASSFLSSETQYF.

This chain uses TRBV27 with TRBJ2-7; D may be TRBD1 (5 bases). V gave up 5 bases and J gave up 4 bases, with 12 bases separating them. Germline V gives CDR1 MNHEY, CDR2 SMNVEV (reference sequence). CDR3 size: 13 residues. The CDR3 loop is CASSLPGQYEQYF. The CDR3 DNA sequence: TGTGCCAGCAGTCTACCCGGACAATACGAGCAGTACTTC.

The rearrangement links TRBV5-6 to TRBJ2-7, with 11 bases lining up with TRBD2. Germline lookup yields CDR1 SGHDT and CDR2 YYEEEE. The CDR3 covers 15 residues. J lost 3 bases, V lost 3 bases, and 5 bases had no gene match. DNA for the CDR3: TGTGCCAGCAGCTCCCCGACTAGCGGGAACTACGAGCAGTACTTC. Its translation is CASSSPTSGNYEQYF.

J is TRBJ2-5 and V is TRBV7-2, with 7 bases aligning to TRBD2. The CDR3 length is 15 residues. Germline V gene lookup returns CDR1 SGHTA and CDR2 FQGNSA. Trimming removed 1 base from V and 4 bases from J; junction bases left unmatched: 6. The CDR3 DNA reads TGTGCCAGCAGCTTAGTCGGGGGGAGGGCAGAGACCCAGTACTTC. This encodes CASSLVGGRAETQYF.

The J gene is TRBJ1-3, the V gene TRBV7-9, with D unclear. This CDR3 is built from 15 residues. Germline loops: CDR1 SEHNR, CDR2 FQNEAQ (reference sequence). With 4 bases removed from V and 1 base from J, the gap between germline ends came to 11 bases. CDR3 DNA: TGTGCCAGCAGCTACTCGCCCGATTCTGGAAACACCATATATTTT. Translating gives CASSYSPDSGNTIYF.

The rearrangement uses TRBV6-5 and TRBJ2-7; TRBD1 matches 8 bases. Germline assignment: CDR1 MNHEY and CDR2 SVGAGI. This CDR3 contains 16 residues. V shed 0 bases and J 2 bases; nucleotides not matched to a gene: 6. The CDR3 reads CASSYSSGTGTYEQYF. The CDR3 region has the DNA TGTGCCAGCAGTTACTCATCCGGGACAGGAACCTACGAGCAGTACTTC.

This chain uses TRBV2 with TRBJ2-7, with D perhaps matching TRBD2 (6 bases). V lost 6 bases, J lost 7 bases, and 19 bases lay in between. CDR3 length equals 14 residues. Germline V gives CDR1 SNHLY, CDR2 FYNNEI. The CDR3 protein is CASRNLGLFMEQYF. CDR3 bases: TGTGCCAGCAGGAACCTGGGACTGTTTATGGAGCAGTACTTC.

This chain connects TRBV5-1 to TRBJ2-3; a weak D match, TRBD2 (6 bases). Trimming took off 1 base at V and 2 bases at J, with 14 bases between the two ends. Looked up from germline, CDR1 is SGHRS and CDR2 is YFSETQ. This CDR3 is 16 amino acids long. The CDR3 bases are TGCGCCAGCAGCTTGCCTGTGCGGGGATTCACAGATACGCAGTATTTT. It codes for CASSLPVRGFTDTQYF.

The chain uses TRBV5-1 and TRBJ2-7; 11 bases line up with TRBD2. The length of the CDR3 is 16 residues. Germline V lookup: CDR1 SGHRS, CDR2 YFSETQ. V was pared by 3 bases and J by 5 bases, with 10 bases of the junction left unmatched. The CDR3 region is CASSWMTSGNKNEQYF. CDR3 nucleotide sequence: TGCGCCAGCAGCTGGATGACTAGCGGGAATAAAAACGAGCAGTACTTC.

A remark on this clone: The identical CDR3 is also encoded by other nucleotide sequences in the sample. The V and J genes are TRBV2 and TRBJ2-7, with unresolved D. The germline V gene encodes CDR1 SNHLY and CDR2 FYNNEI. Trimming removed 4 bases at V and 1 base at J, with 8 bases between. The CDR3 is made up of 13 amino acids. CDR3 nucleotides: TGTGCCAGCAGTGGGCAGAGGTCCTACGAGCAGTACTTC. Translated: CASSGQRSYEQYF.

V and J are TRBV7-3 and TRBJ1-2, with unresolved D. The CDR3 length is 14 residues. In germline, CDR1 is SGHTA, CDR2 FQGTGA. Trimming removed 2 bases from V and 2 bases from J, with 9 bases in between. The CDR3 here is CASSLPGKNYGYTF. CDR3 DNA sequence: TGTGCCAGCAGCTTACCCGGGAAGAACTATGGCTACACCTTC.

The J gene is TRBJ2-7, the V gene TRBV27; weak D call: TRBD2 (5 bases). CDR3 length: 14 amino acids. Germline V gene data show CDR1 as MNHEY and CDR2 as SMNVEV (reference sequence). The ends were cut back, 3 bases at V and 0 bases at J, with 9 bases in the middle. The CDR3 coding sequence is TGTGCCAGCAGTTTCTTTGGAGGCTCCTACGAGCAGTACTTC. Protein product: CASSFFGGSYEQYF.

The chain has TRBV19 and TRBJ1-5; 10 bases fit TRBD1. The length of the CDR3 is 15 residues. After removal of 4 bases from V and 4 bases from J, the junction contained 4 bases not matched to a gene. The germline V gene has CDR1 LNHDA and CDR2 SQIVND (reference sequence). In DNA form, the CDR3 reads TGTGCCAGTAGTAAAATGGACAGGGGGAATCAGCCCCAGCATTTT. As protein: CASSKMDRGNQPQHF.

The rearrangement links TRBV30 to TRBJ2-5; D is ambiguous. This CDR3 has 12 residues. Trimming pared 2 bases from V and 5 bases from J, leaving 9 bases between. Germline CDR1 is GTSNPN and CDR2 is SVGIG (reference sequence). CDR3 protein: CAWSYYRETQYF. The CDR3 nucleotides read TGTGCCTGGAGTTACTACCGGGAGACCCAGTACTTC.

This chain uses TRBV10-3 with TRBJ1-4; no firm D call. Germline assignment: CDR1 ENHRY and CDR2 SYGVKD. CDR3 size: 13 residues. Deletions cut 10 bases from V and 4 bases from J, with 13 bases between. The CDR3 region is CATLESFNEKLFF. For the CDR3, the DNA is TGTGCCACCCTGGAGAGTTTTAATGAAAAACTGTTTTTT.

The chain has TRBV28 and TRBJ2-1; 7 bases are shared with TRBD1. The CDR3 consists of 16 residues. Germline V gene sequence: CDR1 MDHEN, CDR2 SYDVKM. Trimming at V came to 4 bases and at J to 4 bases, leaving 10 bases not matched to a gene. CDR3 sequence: CASSSSTGARYNEQFF. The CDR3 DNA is TGTGCCAGCAGTTCATCCACAGGGGCTAGGTACAATGAGCAGTTCTTC. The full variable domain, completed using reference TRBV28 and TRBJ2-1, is DVKVTQSSRYLVKRTGEKVFLECVQDMDHENMFWYRQDPGLGLRLIYFSYDVKMKEKGDIPEGYSVSREKKERFSLILESASTNQTSMYLCASSSSTGARYNEQFFGPGTRLTVL.

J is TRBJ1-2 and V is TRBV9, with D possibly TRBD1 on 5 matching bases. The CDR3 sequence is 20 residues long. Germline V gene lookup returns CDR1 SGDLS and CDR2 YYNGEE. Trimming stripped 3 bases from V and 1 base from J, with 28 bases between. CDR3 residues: CASSARPGLPRGALNYGYTF. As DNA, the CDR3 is TGTGCCAGCAGCGCCAGGCCGGGACTCCCTAGAGGGGCCCTTAACTATGGCTACACCTTC.

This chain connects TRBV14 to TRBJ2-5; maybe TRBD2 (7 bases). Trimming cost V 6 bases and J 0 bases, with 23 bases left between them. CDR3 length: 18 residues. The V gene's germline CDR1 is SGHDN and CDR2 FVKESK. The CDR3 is CASSPPRGGAPYQETQYF. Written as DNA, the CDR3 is TGTGCCAGCAGTCCCCCGCGAGGGGGGGCACCGTACCAAGAGACCCAGTACTTC.

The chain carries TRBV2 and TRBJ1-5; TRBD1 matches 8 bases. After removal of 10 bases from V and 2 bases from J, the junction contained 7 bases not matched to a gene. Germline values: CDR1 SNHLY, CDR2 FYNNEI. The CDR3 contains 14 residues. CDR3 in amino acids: CATQETGGNQPQHF. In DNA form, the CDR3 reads TGTGCCACCCAAGAGACAGGGGGCAATCAGCCCCAGCATTTT. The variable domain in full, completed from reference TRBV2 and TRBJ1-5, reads EPEVTQTPSHQVTQMGQEVILRCVPISNHLYFYWYRQILGQKVEFLVSFYNNEISEKSEIFDDQFSVERPDGSNFTLKIRSTKLEDSAMYFCATQETGGNQPQHFGDGTRLSIL.

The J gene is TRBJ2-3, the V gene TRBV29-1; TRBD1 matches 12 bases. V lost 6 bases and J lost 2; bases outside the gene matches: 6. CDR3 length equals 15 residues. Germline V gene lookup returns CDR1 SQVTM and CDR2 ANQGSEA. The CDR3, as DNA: TGCAGCGTCAGCAGGGACAGGGGGCCCACAGATACGCAGTATTTT. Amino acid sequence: CSVSRDRGPTDTQYF.